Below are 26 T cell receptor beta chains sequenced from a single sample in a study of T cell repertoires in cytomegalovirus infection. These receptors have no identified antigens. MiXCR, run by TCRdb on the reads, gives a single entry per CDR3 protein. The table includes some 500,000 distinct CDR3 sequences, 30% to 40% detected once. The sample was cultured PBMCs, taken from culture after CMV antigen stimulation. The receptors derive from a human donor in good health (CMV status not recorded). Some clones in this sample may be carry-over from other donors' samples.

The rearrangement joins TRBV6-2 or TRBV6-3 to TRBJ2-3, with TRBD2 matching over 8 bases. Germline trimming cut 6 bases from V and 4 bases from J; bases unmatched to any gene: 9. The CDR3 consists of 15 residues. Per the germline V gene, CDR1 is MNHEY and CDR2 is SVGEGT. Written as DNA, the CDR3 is TGTGCCAGCAGGGTTCGAGCGGGAGCCCCAGATACGCAGTATTTT. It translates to CASRVRAGAPDTQYF.

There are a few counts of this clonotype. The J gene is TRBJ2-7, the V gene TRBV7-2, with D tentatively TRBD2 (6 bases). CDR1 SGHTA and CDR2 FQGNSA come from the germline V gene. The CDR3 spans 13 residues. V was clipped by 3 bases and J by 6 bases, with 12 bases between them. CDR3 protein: CASSLTRFLEQYF. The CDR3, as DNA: TGTGCCAGCAGCTTGACTAGGTTCCTCGAGCAGTACTTC.

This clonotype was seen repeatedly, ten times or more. CDR3 DNA sequence: TGTGCCAGCAGTCCCCGGGGGATAGGGACAGGCCGCTACGAGCAGTACGTC. It specifies CASSPRGIGTGRYEQYV. This chain connects TRBV28 to TRBJ2-7; 8 nucleotides agree with TRBD1. This CDR3 spans 17 amino acids. Germline CDR1 is MDHEN and CDR2 is SYDVKM. V lost 5 bases and J lost 3; bases outside the gene matches: 15.

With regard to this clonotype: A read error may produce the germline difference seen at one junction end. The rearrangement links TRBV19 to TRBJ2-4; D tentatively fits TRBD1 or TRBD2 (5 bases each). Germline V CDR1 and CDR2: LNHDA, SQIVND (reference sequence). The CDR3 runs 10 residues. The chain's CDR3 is CAGLGTLHYF. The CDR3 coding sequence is TGTGCCGGCCTCGGGACCTTGCATTATTTC.

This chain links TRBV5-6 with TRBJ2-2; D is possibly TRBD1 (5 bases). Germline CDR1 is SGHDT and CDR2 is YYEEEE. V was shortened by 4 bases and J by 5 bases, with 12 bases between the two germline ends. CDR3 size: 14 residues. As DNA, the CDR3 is TGTGCCAGCAGCCGCGGTAGGGGAACCGGGGAGCTGTTTTTT. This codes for CASSRGRGTGELFF.

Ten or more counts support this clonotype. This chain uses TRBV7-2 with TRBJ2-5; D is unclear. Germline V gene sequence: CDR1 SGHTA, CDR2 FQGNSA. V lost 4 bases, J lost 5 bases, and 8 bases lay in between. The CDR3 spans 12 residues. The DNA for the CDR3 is TGTGCCAGCAGCTCCGGGTGGGAGACCCAGTACTTC. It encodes CASSSGWETQYF.

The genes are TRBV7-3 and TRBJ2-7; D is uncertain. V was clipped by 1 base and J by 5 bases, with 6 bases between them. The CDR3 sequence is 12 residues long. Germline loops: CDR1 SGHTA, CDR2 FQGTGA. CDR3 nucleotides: TGTGCCAGCAGCTTAAGGGGTAACGAGCAGTACGTC. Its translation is CASSLRGNEQYV.

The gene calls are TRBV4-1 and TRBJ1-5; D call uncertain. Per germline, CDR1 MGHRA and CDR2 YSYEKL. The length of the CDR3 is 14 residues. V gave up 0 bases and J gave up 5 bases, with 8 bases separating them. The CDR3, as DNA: TGCGCCAGCAGCCAAGAGGTTCAGTATCAGCCCCAGCATTTT. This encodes CASSQEVQYQPQHF.

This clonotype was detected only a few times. The CDR3 nucleotides are TGTGCCAGCGAAAGAGGAGGAGGCACAGATACGCAGTATTTT. Amino acids: CASERGGGTDTQYF. The rearrangement joins TRBV10-3 to TRBJ2-3, with a possible D match to TRBD2 (5 bases). This CDR3 is 14 amino acids long. V was cut by 10 bases and J by 1 base, with 15 bases left in between. Germline V gene sequence: CDR1 ENHRY, CDR2 SYGVKD.

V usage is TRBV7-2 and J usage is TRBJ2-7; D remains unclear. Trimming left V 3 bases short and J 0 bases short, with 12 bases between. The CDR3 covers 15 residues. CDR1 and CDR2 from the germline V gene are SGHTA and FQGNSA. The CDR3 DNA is TGTGCCAGCAGCTTTTACGAGACAAGCTCCTACGAGCAGTACTTC. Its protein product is CASSFYETSSYEQYF.

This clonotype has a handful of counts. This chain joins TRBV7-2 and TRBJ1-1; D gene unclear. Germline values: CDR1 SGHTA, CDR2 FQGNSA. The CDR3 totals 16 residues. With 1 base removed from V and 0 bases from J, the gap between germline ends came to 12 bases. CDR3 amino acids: CASSLGTGLVNTEAFF. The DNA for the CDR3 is TGTGCCAGCAGCTTAGGGACTGGGCTAGTGAACACTGAAGCTTTCTTT.

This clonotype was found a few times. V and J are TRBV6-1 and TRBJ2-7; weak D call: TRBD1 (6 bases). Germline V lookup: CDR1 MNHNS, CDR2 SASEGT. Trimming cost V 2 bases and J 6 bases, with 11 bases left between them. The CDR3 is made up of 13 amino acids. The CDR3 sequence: CASSENTGLEQYV. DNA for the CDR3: TGTGCCAGCAGTGAAAACACAGGGCTCGAGCAGTACGTC.

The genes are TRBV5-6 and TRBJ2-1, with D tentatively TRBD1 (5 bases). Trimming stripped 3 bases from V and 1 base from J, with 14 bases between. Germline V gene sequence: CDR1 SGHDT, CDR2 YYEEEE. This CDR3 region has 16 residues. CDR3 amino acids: CASSWGLKWSYNEQFF. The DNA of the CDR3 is TGTGCCAGCAGCTGGGGCCTCAAGTGGTCCTACAATGAGCAGTTCTTC.

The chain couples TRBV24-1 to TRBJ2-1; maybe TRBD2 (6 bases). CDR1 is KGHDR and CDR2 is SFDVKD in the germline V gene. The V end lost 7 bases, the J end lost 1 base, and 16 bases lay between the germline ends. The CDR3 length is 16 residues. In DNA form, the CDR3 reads TGTGCCACCAGCCCGACTAGTAAGGGATCCTACAATGAGCAGTTCTTC. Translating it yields CATSPTSKGSYNEQFF.

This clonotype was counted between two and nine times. The CDR3 DNA sequence: TGTGCCAGCTCACGGGGCAGGGGGGATCAGCCCCAGCATTTT. This encodes CASSRGRGDQPQHF. J is TRBJ1-5 and V is TRBV18; 7 bases map to TRBD1. J lost 5 bases, V lost 4 bases, and 5 bases had no gene match. Germline-derived CDR1 and CDR2 are KGHSH and LQKENI. The CDR3 covers 14 residues.

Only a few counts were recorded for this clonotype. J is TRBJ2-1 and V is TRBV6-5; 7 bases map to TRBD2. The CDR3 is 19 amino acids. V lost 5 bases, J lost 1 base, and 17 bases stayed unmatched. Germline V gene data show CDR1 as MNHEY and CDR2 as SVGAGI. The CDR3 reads CASSTPNLLGGRSYNEQFF. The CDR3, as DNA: TGTGCCAGCAGTACCCCGAATTTACTGGGGGGGAGGTCCTACAATGAGCAGTTCTTC.

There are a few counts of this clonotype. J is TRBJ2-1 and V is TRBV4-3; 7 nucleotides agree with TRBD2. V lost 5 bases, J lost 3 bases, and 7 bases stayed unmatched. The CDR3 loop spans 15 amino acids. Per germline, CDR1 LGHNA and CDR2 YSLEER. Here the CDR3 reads CASSDLRTSYNEQFF. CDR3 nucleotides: TGCGCCAGCAGCGACCTGCGGACTAGCTACAATGAGCAGTTCTTC.

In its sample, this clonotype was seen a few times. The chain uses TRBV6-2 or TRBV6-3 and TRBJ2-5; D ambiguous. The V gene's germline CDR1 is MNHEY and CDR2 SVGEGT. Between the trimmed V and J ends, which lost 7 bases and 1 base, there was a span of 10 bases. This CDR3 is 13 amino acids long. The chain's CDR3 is CASKETTQETQYF. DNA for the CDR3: TGTGCCAGCAAGGAGACGACCCAAGAGACCCAGTACTTC.

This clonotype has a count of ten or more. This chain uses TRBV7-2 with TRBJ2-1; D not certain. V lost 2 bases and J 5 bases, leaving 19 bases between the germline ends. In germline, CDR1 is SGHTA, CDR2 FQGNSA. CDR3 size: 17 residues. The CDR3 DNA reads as TGTGCCAGCAGCTTACGGGTGGGTGCGGAGCTCGACAATGAGCAGTTCTTC. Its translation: CASSLRVGAELDNEQFF.

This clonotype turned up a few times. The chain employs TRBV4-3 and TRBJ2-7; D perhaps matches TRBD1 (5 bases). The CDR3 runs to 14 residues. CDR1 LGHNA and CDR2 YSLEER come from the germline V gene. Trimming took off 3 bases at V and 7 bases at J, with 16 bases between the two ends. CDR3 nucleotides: TGCGCCAGCAGCCACACCAGGGAAGGGTGGGAGCAGTACTTC. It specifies CASSHTREGWEQYF.

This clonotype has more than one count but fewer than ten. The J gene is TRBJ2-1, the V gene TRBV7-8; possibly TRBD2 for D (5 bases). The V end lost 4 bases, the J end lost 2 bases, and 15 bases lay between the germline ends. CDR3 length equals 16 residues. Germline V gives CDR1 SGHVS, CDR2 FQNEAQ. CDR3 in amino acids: CASSSQSGVTYNEQFF. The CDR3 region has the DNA TGTGCCAGCAGCTCACAGAGCGGAGTGACCTACAATGAGCAGTTCTTC.

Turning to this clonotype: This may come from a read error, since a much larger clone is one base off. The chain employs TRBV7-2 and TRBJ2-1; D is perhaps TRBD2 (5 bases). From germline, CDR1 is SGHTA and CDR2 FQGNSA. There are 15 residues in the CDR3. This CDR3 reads CASSYELASYNERFF. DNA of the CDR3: TGTGCCAGCAGCTATGAGCTAGCTTCCTACAATGAGCGGTTCTTC.

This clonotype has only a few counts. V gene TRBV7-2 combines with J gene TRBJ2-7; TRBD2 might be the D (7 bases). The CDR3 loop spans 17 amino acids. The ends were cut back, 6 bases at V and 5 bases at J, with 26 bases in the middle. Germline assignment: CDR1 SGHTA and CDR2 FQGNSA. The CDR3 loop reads CASRDESPRGRGHEQYF. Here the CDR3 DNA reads TGTGCCAGCAGAGACGAGTCCCCTAGGGGGAGGGGCCACGAGCAGTACTTC.

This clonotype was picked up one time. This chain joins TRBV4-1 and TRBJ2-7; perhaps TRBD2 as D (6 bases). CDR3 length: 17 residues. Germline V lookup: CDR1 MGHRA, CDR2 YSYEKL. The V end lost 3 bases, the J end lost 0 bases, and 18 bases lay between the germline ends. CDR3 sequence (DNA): TGCGCCAGCAGCCAGATCTACGGGCGGGGCAACTCCTACGAGCAGTACTTC. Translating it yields CASSQIYGRGNSYEQYF.

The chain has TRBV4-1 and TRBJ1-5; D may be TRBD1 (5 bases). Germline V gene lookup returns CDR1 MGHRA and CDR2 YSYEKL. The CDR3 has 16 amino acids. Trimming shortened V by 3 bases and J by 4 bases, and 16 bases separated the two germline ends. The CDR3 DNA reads TGCGCCAGCAGCCAGGAAGGGGTCGAGGGGAATCAGCCCCAGCATTTT. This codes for CASSQEGVEGNQPQHF.

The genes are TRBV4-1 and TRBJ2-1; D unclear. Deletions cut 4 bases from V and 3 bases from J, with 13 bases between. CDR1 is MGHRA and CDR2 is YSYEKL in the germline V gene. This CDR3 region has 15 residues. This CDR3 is CASSPGWAVYNEQFF. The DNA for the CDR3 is TGCGCCAGCAGCCCGGGTTGGGCAGTCTACAATGAGCAGTTCTTC.